Following are 23 T cell receptor beta chains from one sample sequenced in a study of T cells in women clearing cervical HPV infection. The assay was immunoSEQ multiplex PCR, and TCRdb's table has in-frame clones only and misses some. The sample data list tens of thousands of clones. Sequenced material: blood buffy coat. Receptor source: a woman between 18 and 70 years old with a cervical HPV16 infection that either progressed to CIN3+ or cleared (not recorded which).

On this clone itself: The CDR3 goes on 3 residues after the read ends, and that part is filled in from the germline J gene. The V call is TRBV7-2, the J call TRBJ2-2, with 10 bases aligning to TRBD1. Germline V gene lookup returns CDR1 SGHTA and CDR2 FQGNSA. The CDR3 totals 14 residues. Germline trimming cut 5 bases from V and 5 bases from J; bases unmatched to any gene: 2. CDR3 sequence: CASSRTGGTGELFF. Partial CDR3 DNA: TGTGCCAGCAGCCGGACAGGGGGGACCGGGGAG.

Its frequency marks this clone as large. The missing CDR3 end, 3 residues past where the read stops, is filled in from the germline J gene. The chain recombines TRBV20-1 with TRBJ2-3, with 8 bases that match TRBD2. Germline CDR1 is DFQATT and CDR2 is SNEGSKA (reference sequence). Trimming removed 6 bases from V and 4 bases from J; junction bases left unmatched: 15. The CDR3 spans 16 residues. CDR3: CSAQKDGRGASDTQYF. The sequenced CDR3 bases are TGCAGTGCGCAGAAGGACGGGCGGGGGGCCTCAGATACG.

On this clone itself: The read finishes 3 residues shy of the CDR3 end, and the germline J gene is used to complete it. The V call is TRBV5-1, the J call TRBJ1-2, with a possible D match to TRBD1 (5 bases). In germline, CDR1 is SGHRS, CDR2 YFSETQ. Trimming took off 0 bases at V and 6 bases at J, with 9 bases between the two ends. The CDR3 has 13 amino acids. The CDR3 DNA, read in part, is TGCGCCAGCAGCTTGGGGCCAGGGAATGGC. Its translation: CASSLGPGNG. In full, the CDR3 reads CASSLGPGNGYTF.

Concerning this clone: The CDR3 goes on 3 residues after the read ends, and that part is filled in from the germline J gene. Other DNA sequences from this sample encode an identical CDR3 as well. This chain links TRBV14 with TRBJ1-3; the D gene is possibly TRBD1 (5 bases). Germline V gives CDR1 SGHDN, CDR2 FVKESK. The CDR3 totals 12 residues. This chain's CDR3 is CASSRPGGAIYF. CDR3 DNA, as far as it was read: TGTGCCAGCAGCAGACCGGGAGGGGCC.

As regards this clone: The CDR3 goes on 3 residues after the read ends, and that part is filled in from the germline J gene. This chain links TRBV28 with TRBJ2-1; the match to TRBD2 covers 12 bases. Germline CDR1 reads MDHEN; CDR2 reads SYDVKM. Trimming took 7 bases from V and 9 from J; bases not matched to a gene: 7. This CDR3 is built from 14 residues. The CDR3 region is CASTSTSGGPEQFF. The sequenced CDR3 bases are TGTGCCAGCACATCGACTAGCGGGGGTCCTGAG.

For this clone: The read halts 3 residues ahead of the CDR3 end, with the missing end drawn from the germline J gene. The gene calls are TRBV20-1 and TRBJ2-1; no definite D call. The CDR3 totals 12 residues. V dropped 3 bases and J dropped 7 bases, with 10 bases sitting between them. The V gene's germline CDR1 is DFQATT and CDR2 SNEGSKA (reference sequence). The CDR3 reads CSASAPENEQFF. CDR3 DNA, as far as it was read: TGCAGTGCTAGTGCGCCCGAAAATGAG.

With regard to this clone: The read ends 3 residues before the CDR3 terminus; that terminus is restored from the germline J gene. The chain is built from TRBV20-1 and TRBJ1-6; 10 nucleotides agree with TRBD1. Trimming at V came to 0 bases and at J to 3 bases, leaving 2 bases not matched to a gene. CDR1 is DFQATT, CDR2 SNEGSKA, per germline (reference sequence). CDR3 length: 16 residues. The sequenced CDR3 bases are TGCAGTGCTAGAGAGGGGACAGGGGACTATAATTCACCC. Protein product: CSAREGTGDYNSP. The whole CDR3 region reads CSAREGTGDYNSPLHF.

Of note for this clone: The CDR3 goes on 3 residues after the read ends, and that part is filled in from the germline J gene. This chain links TRBV6-2 or TRBV6-3 with TRBJ1-1, with D unclear. The CDR3 length is 13 residues. The V gene's germline CDR1 is MNHEY and CDR2 SVGEGT. V gave up 10 bases and J gave up 3 bases, with 15 bases separating them. CDR3 sequence: CATLPDRDTEAFF. The sequenced part of the CDR3 DNA is TGTGCCACCTTACCTGATCGGGACACTGAA.

For this clone: The CDR3 end falls 3 residues outside the read, so it is completed with the germline J gene. The rearrangement joins TRBV20-1 to TRBJ1-5, with 11 bases that match TRBD1. The CDR3 is 15 amino acids. Germline-derived CDR1 and CDR2 are DFQATT and SNEGSKA (reference sequence). With 0 bases clipped from V and 7 bases from J, the junction kept 5 bases outside the gene matches. The sequenced CDR3 bases are TGCAGTGCTAGAGATAGGGACAGGGGGAGGCAGCCC. Its protein product is CSARDRDRGRQP. The whole CDR3 protein is CSARDRDRGRQPQHF.

Turning to this clone: The read is 3 residues too short to cover the CDR3 end, so that end is filled in from the germline J gene. The V gene is TRBV30, the J gene TRBJ1-1; the match to TRBD1 covers 8 bases. This CDR3 contains 16 residues. Germline CDR1 is GTSNPN and CDR2 is SVGIG (reference sequence). The V segment lost 2 bases and the J segment 3 bases; nucleotides outside the gene matches: 11. CDR3 sequence reads: CAWSSSARGRDTEAFF. The CDR3 DNA, read in part, is TGTGCCTGGAGTTCATCCGCCAGGGGGCGAGACACTGAA.

On this clone: Read coverage stops 3 residues before the CDR3 terminus; the germline J gene supplies the remainder. The chain carries TRBV7-2 and TRBJ2-3; no reliable D call. V was clipped by 7 bases and J by 2 bases, with 13 bases between them. The germline CDR1 and CDR2 sequences are SGHTA and FQGNSA. The CDR3 has 14 residues. The covered CDR3 bases are TGTGCCAGCACTAACTACCTCTCCACAGATACG. It encodes CASTNYLSTDT. The entire CDR3 protein is CASTNYLSTDTQYF.

Comments on this clone: The junction departs from the called germline gene at one end, perhaps through a read error. The read ends 3 residues before the CDR3 terminus; that terminus is restored from the germline J gene. The chain links TRBV30 to TRBJ1-4; tentative D call: TRBD1 (5 bases). Germline V lookup: CDR1 GTSNPN, CDR2 SVGIG (reference sequence). The CDR3 spans 15 residues. CDR3 DNA (partial): TGTGCCCGGAGAGGGGACTCTACAACTAATGAAAAA. It encodes CARRGDSTTNEK. The full CDR3 sequence reads CARRGDSTTNEKLFF.

Remarks on this clone: The read gets to within 3 residues of the CDR3 end, and the germline J gene fills in the rest. This chain joins TRBV6-2 or TRBV6-3 and TRBJ2-2; no clear D gene. Germline-derived CDR1 and CDR2 are MNHEY and SVGEGT. This CDR3 has 16 amino acids. The sequenced CDR3 bases are TGTGCCAGCAGTTACGGGCCACCCAATCTAAATGAAAAG. This gives the protein CASSYGPPNLNEK. The full CDR3 reads CASSYGPPNLNEKLFF.

A word on this clone: The CDR3 extends 3 residues past the end of the read, so its final part is completed from the germline J gene. The chain recombines TRBV20-1 with TRBJ2-1, with 8 bases identical to TRBD2. The CDR3 is 15 residues long. The germline gives CDR1 DFQATT, CDR2 SNEGSKA (reference sequence). V lost 1 base, J lost 6 bases, and 8 bases stayed unmatched. CDR3 in amino acids: CSARGLGGARNEQFF. The CDR3 bases that were read are TGCAGTGCTAGAGGACTCGGGGGGGCCCGCAATGAG.

Turning to this clone: The DNA ends 3 residues before the CDR3 does, and the rest of the CDR3 is filled in from the germline J gene. The chain is built from TRBV20-1 and TRBJ1-6; 8 bases fit TRBD1. CDR3 size: 15 residues. Germline CDR1 DFQATT, CDR2 SNEGSKA (reference sequence). V was clipped by 6 bases and J by 8 bases; unmatched bases: 12. The CDR3 DNA, read in part, is TGCAGTGCCGAACACCCGGGACAGGAGTATTCACCC. Encoded protein: CSAEHPGQEYSP. The CDR3 reads in full as CSAEHPGQEYSPLHF.

In the case of this clone: The read ends 3 residues early relative to the CDR3; the germline J gene fills the gap. The chain is built from TRBV2 and TRBJ2-7; the D gene is possibly TRBD2 (6 bases). The CDR3 is 14 residues long. V shed 8 bases and J shed 3 bases, with 17 bases lying between them. The germline V gene has CDR1 SNHLY and CDR2 FYNNEI. CDR3 bases read: TGTGCCAGCGCTCCGGGAAGCGGGCGCTACGAG. The encoded protein is CASAPGSGRYE. The whole CDR3 sequence is CASAPGSGRYEQYF.

Of note for this clone: The sequenced fragment ends 3 residues before the CDR3 boundary, so the rest is inferred from the germline J gene. The V and J genes are TRBV19 and TRBJ2-7; D remains ambiguous. In germline, CDR1 is LNHDA, CDR2 SQIVND (reference sequence). V lost 9 bases to trimming and J lost 3 bases, with 15 bases between them. The CDR3 is 13 amino acids. CDR3 protein: CASARKANYEQYF. The part of the CDR3 DNA that was read is TGTGCCAGCGCCAGGAAGGCCAACTACGAG.

A remark on this clone: The read stops 3 residues short of the end of the CDR3; the missing end is completed from the germline J gene. The V gene is TRBV11-2, the J gene TRBJ1-6; 7 bases are a match to TRBD1. The CDR3 extends over 15 amino acids. Germline V gene sequence: CDR1 SGHAT, CDR2 FQNNGV. V lost 4 bases to trimming and J lost 7 bases; unmatched junction nucleotides: 7. The CDR3 bases that were read are TGTGCCAGCAGCTCCCTGACAGGGCGGAATTCACCC. This encodes CASSSLTGRNSP. The whole CDR3 protein is CASSSLTGRNSPLHF.

In the case of this clone: The CDR3 goes on 3 residues after the read ends, and that part is filled in from the germline J gene. The chain couples TRBV19 to TRBJ2-4; TRBD2 might be the D (7 bases). The germline gives CDR1 LNHDA, CDR2 SQIVND (reference sequence). This CDR3 is 13 amino acids long. CDR3 protein: CASSISGDYGQYF. The part of the CDR3 DNA that was read is TGTGCCAGTAGTATTTCAGGGGACTATGGT.

To note about this clone: Read data end 3 residues before the CDR3 end; the end is taken from the germline J gene. V and J are TRBV20-1 and TRBJ1-5; 11 bases match TRBD1. This CDR3 has 13 amino acids. The germline gives CDR1 DFQATT, CDR2 SNEGSKA (reference sequence). V trimming: 5 bases; J trimming: 7 bases; junction bases outside the gene matches: 4. Incomplete CDR3 DNA: TGCAGTGCTGGACAGGGGGCTGGGCAGCCC. Protein product: CSAGQGAGQP. The complete CDR3 reads CSAGQGAGQPQHF.

CDR3 loop: CATTTGTEAFF. The sequenced part of the CDR3 DNA is TGTGCCACTACCACGGGGACTGAA. V gene TRBV19 combines with J gene TRBJ1-1; no clear D gene. Read sequence stops 3 residues before the CDR3 end, and the germline J gene provides the missing end. CDR3 length: 11 residues. From germline, CDR1 is LNHDA and CDR2 SQIVND (reference sequence). The V end was cut by 10 bases, the J end by 5 bases, with 11 bases between.

Concerning this clone: The CDR3 extends 3 residues past the end of the read, so its final part is completed from the germline J gene. The chain joins TRBV11-2 to TRBJ1-1, with 9 bases matching TRBD1. Germline trimming cut 6 bases from V and 5 bases from J; bases unmatched to any gene: 10. Germline V gives CDR1 SGHAT, CDR2 FQNNGV. This CDR3 is built from 15 residues. Partial CDR3 DNA: TGTGCCAGCAGGTCTCCCGGGACAGGGAGGACTGAA. Translating it yields CASRSPGTGRTE. The CDR3 in full is CASRSPGTGRTEAFF.

Concerning this clone: Read data end 3 residues before the CDR3 end; the end is taken from the germline J gene. The chain has TRBV5-1 and TRBJ2-1; D gene uncertain. Trimming pared 2 bases from V and 4 bases from J, leaving 13 bases between. The V gene's germline CDR1 is SGHRS and CDR2 YFSETQ. This CDR3 is 15 amino acids long. The CDR3 is CASSFAILSYNEQFF. The sequenced CDR3 bases are TGCGCCAGCAGCTTCGCAATCCTATCTTACAATGAG.